This TCR beta chain was profiled in a study of blood T cells in healthy people across ages. Study outcomes and limitations: In older individuals, TCR beta diversity per million T cells was lower, falling roughly linearly with age.

Together with a sample-barcoded 5' primer, a J-beta primer mix was included in a second PCR lasting about 6 to 11 cycles. TCRdb processed the 5' RACE reads anew with MiXCR; each CDR3 protein has one entry. Here the sample spans 600,000 to 1,000,000 distinct CDR3 sequences, roughly 64% being singletons. Notes on this clonotype: Its specificity is not known.

The CDR3 is made up of 17 amino acids. The V gene's germline CDR1 is DFQATT and CDR2 SNEGSKA (reference sequence). This chain links TRBV20-1 with TRBJ2-5, with 8 bases lining up with TRBD2. Near its end, the DNA agrees better with TRBJ2-7, so the J call may be wrong. This receptor was identified in a man aged 30 to 45 in good health. The sequencing sample was made of blood. The CDR3 DNA reads TGCAGTGCTATCCCCGGGACTAACGGGAGGGCCACTTGCGAGCAGTACTTC. Translated, it gives CSAIPGTNGRATCEQYF.